This T cell receptor beta chain was recovered during a study of shared clonotypes between healthy human individuals. Notes on the study in general: In several donors, about 5% of naive CD4 clonotypes appeared in common.

Genomic DNA per cell subset filled all wells of several immunoSEQ plates. TCRdb keeps only in-frame clones here, not all; method: immunoSEQ multiplex PCR. The sample has nearly 750,000 clones; over 60% are singletons. With V trimmed by 0 bases and J by 7 bases, 4 bases remained unmatched. There are 15 residues in the CDR3. Germline lookup yields CDR1 MDHEN and CDR2 SYDVKM. Comment on this clone: No antigen is known for it.

The sequence derives from a woman under 40 in good health. This sequence joins TRBV28 and TRBJ2-1; 9 bases align to TRBD1. Specimen: memory CD4+ T cells sorted from blood. Sample subset: CD45RA-negative fraction. The CDR3 sequence is CASSLWDRGRNEQFF. The CDR3 coding sequence is TGTGCCAGCAGTTTATGGGACAGGGGCAGAAATGAGCAGTTCTTC.